This T cell receptor (beta chain) came from a study of beta chain features in type 1 diabetes. Overall study: Sorted cell examination encompassed 85 million to 140 million cells across all samples. Findings of the study overall: All four CD4+ subsets from Type 1 diabetes patients carried moderately but significantly shorter TCRB CDR3s.

This clone has a handful of counts. What it binds is unknown. Isolated RNA was reverse transcribed in full, so expressed TCRB transcripts were sequenced. About 3.57 million reads per sample were averaged for naive, central memory and regulatory samples. Some clones are missing from TCRdb's copy, which holds only in-frame ones; the method was immunoSEQ multiplex PCR. The sample holds 600,000 to 700,000 clones; around 12% are singletons and the top ten take roughly 0.11%. Germline CDR1 is SQVTM and CDR2 is ANQGSEA. Between the trimmed V and J ends, which lost 3 bases and 4 bases, there was a span of 15 bases. The CDR3 covers 14 residues.

Sequenced material: naive CD4+ T cells from blood. The clonotype comes from a man aged 25-40 years with type 1 diabetes. The chain is built from TRBV29-1 and TRBJ2-5; possible D gene TRBD2, 6 bases. CDR3 nucleotide sequence: TGCAGCGTTGATGGTCGGGAGAGGGGAGAGACCCAGTACTTC. This gives the protein CSVDGRERGETQYF.